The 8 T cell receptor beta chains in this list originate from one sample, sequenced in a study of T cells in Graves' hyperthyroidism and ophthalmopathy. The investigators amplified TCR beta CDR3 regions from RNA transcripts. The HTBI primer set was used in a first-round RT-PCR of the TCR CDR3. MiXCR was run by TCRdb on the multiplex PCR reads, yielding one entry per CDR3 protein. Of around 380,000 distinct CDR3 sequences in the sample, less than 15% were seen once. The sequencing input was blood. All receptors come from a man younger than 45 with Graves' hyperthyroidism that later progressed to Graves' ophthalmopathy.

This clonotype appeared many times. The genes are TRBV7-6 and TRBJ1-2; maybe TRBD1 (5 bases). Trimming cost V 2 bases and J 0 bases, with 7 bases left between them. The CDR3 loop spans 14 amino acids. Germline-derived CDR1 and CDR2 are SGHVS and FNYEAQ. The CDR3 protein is CASSLMTANYGYTF. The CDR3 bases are TGTGCCAGCAGCTTAATGACAGCTAACTATGGCTACACCTTC.

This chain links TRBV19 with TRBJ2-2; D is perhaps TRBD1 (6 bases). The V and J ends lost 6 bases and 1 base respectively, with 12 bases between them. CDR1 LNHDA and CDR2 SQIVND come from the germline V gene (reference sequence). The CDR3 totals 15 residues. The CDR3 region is CASSSYRENTGELFF. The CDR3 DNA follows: TGTGCCAGTAGCTCCTACAGGGAGAACACCGGGGAGCTGTTTTTT.

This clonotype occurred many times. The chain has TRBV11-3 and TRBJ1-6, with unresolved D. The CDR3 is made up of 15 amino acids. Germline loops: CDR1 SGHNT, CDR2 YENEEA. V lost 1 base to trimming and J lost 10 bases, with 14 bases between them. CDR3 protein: CASSLVMADGSPLHF. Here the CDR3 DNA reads TGTGCCAGCAGCTTAGTGATGGCAGACGGATCACCCCTCCACTTT.

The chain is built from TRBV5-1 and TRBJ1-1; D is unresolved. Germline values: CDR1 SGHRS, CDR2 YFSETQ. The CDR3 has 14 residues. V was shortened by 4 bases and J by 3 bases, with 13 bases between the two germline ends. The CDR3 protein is CASSQSTDYTEAFF. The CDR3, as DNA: TGCGCCAGCAGCCAATCCACAGACTACACTGAAGCTTTCTTT.

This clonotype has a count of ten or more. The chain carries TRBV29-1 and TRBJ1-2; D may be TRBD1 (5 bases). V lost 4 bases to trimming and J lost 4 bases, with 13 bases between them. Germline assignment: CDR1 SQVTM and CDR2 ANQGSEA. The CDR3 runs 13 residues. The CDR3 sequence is CSVGRGRLYGYTF. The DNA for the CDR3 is TGCAGCGTTGGACGGGGCAGGCTCTATGGCTACACCTTC.

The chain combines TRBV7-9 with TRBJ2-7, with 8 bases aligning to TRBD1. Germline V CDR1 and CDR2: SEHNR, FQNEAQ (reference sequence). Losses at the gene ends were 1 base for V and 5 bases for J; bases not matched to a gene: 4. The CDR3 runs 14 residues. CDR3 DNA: TGTGCCAGCAGCTTAGGGACAGGGTCTCACGAGCAGTACTTC. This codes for CASSLGTGSHEQYF.

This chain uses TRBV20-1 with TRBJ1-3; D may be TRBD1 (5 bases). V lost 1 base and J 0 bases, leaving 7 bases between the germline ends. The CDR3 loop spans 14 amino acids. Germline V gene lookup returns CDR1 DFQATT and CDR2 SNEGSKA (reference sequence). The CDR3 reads CSARGGYSGNTIYF. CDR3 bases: TGCAGTGCTAGAGGGGGGTACTCTGGAAACACCATATATTTT.

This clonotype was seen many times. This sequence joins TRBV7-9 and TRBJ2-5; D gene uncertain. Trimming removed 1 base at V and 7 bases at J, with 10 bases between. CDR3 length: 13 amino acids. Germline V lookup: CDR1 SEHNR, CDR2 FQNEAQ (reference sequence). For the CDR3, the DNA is TGTGCCAGCAGCTTAGGGGTACAATGGACCCAGTACTTC. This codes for CASSLGVQWTQYF.